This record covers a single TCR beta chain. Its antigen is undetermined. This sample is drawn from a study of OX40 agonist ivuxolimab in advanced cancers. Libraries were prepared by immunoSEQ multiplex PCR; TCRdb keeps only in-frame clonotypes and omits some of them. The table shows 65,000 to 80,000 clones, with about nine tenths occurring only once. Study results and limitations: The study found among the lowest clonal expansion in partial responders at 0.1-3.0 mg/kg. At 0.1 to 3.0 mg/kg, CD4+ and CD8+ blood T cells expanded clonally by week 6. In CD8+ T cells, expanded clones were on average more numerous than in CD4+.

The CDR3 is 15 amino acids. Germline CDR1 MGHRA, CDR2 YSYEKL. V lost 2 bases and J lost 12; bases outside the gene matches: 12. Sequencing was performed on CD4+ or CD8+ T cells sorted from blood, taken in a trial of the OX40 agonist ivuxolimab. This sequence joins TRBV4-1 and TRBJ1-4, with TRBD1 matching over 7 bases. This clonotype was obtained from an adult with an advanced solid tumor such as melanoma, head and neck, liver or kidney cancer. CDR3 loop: CASSQPDREGGQLFF. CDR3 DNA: TGCGCCAGCAGCCAACCTGACAGGGAAGGGGGGCAACTGTTTTTT.